Following are 5 T cell receptor beta chains from one sample sequenced in a study of shared clonotypes between healthy human individuals. CD45RO-negative, CCR7-positively selected cells formed the naive CD8 fraction, excluding terminally differentiated effector memory CD45RA+ cells. Some clones are missing from TCRdb's copy, which holds only in-frame ones; the method was immunoSEQ multiplex PCR. This repertoire shows about 580,000 clones, roughly 98% found once; its top ten account for 0.3%. Sequences were obtained from naive CD8+ T cells sorted from blood. Every receptor here comes from a man under 40 in good health.

The chain is built from TRBV6-1 and TRBJ1-3, with D tentatively TRBD1 (6 bases). V was pared by 4 bases and J by 4 bases, with 14 bases between. The germline gives CDR1 MNHNS, CDR2 SASEGT. The CDR3 contains 15 residues. CDR3 loop: CASSGRQERGNTIYF. The CDR3 DNA reads as TGTGCCAGCAGTGGCCGACAGGAGAGGGGAAACACCATATATTTT.

V and J are TRBV9 and TRBJ2-3, with 9 bases lining up with TRBD1. In germline, CDR1 is SGDLS, CDR2 YYNGEE. V was pared by 4 bases and J by 4 bases, with 4 bases of the junction left unmatched. The CDR3 loop spans 14 amino acids. The CDR3 bases are TGTGCCAGCAGCTACGGGACAGGGTCAGATACGCAGTATTTT. This gives the protein CASSYGTGSDTQYF.

V is TRBV28 and J is TRBJ1-5; weak D call: TRBD1 (6 bases). The V and J ends lost 6 bases and 5 bases respectively, with 14 bases between them. This CDR3 is 14 amino acids long. Germline CDR1 MDHEN, CDR2 SYDVKM. The CDR3 loop is CASRGETGYQPQHF. The CDR3 nucleotides read TGTGCCAGCAGGGGAGAAACAGGGTATCAGCCCCAGCATTTT.

The chain couples TRBV7-9 to TRBJ2-7, with a weak D call TRBD2 (5 bases). V was pared by 2 bases and J by 2 bases, with 10 bases between. The CDR3 is 14 residues long. CDR1 and CDR2 from the germline V gene are SEHNR and FQNEAQ (reference sequence). The CDR3: CASSLTGNPYEQYF. The CDR3, as DNA: TGTGCCAGCAGCTTAACCGGGAACCCCTACGAGCAGTACTTC.

The chain employs TRBV28 and TRBJ2-7; D gene unclear. Germline V gene lookup returns CDR1 MDHEN and CDR2 SYDVKM. V gave up 3 bases and J gave up 3 bases, with 9 bases separating them. The CDR3 runs 13 residues. This CDR3 reads CASSFLGRYEQYF. DNA for the CDR3: TGTGCCAGCAGTTTTCTCGGACGCTACGAGCAGTACTTC.